Listed below are T cell receptor beta chains from one sample, sequenced in a study of CD8 T cells in Susac syndrome. TCRdb analysed the immunoSEQ multiplex PCR reads with MiXCR anew, one entry per CDR3 protein. The table records about 250,000 distinct CDR3 sequences, just over 90% of them present only once. Sequenced sample: CD4+ T cells from PBMCs. These TCRs come from a human donor with multiple sclerosis. CDR3s include the opening cysteine and the closing phenylalanine or tryptophan. The D gene is left open where the match is weak. A row's size may be missing; if present it is once, few, many or a size class.

abundance	len	j_gene	d_gene	v_gene	CDR3nt	CDR3aa
NA	15	TRBJ1-2	NA	TRBV4-1	TGCGCCAGCAGCCCCACGACAGCAGATAACTATGGCTACACCTTC	CASSPTTADNYGYTF
NA	15	TRBJ2-3	NA	TRBV7-2	TGTGCCAGCAGCTTAGGGGGCAGGGGTATAGATACGCAGTATTTT	CASSLGGRGIDTQYF
NA	14	TRBJ2-2	NA	TRBV11-1	TGTGCCAGCAGCTCCTTTGTGGTGGCCGGGGAGCTGTTTTTT	CASSSFVVAGELFF
NA	17	TRBJ2-2	TRBD2	TRBV5-1	TGCGCCAGCAGTTCTACCCTAGGACTAGCGGGGGCCGGGGAGCTGTTTTTT	CASSSTLGLAGAGELFF
NA	13	TRBJ1-1	NA	TRBV28	TGTGCCAGCAGAGACCGCCCGGGGACTGAAGCTTTCTTT	CASRDRPGTEAFF
NA	17	TRBJ1-4	TRBD1	TRBV28	TGTGCCAGCAGTTTGCACAGGGGGCGAGCAACTAATGAAAAACTGTTTTTT	CASSLHRGRATNEKLFF
once	12	TRBJ1-2	TRBD1	TRBV3-1	TGTGTCAGCCGCGACAGGGTCTATGGCTACACCTTC	CVSRDRVYGYTF
NA	12	TRBJ2-2	NA	TRBV6-6	TGTGCCAGCACGTCGGTTGGCGGGGAGCTGTTTTTT	CASTSVGGELFF
NA	16	TRBJ2-1	TRBD2	TRBV2	TGTGCCAGCAGTGGCCCCTCTAGCGGCCTCTTGAATGAGCAGTTCTTC	CASSGPSSGLLNEQFF
NA	15	TRBJ2-1	TRBD2	TRBV6-1	TGTGCCGGCGCCTCCCTAGCGGGAGGCTACAATGAGCAGTTCTTC	CAGASLAGGYNEQFF
NA	14	TRBJ1-1	TRBD1	TRBV3-1	TGTGCCAGCGCCGGACAGGGGGCTATCACTGAAGCTTTCTTT	CASAGQGAITEAFF
NA	12	TRBJ1-2	NA	TRBV7-2	TGTGCCAGCTCGGCCCGGGACTATGGCTACACCTTC	CASSARDYGYTF
NA	16	TRBJ1-5	NA	TRBV28	TGTGCCAGCAGCCCCACCGGGGATGGGACGTATCAGCCCCAGCATTTT	CASSPTGDGTYQPQHF